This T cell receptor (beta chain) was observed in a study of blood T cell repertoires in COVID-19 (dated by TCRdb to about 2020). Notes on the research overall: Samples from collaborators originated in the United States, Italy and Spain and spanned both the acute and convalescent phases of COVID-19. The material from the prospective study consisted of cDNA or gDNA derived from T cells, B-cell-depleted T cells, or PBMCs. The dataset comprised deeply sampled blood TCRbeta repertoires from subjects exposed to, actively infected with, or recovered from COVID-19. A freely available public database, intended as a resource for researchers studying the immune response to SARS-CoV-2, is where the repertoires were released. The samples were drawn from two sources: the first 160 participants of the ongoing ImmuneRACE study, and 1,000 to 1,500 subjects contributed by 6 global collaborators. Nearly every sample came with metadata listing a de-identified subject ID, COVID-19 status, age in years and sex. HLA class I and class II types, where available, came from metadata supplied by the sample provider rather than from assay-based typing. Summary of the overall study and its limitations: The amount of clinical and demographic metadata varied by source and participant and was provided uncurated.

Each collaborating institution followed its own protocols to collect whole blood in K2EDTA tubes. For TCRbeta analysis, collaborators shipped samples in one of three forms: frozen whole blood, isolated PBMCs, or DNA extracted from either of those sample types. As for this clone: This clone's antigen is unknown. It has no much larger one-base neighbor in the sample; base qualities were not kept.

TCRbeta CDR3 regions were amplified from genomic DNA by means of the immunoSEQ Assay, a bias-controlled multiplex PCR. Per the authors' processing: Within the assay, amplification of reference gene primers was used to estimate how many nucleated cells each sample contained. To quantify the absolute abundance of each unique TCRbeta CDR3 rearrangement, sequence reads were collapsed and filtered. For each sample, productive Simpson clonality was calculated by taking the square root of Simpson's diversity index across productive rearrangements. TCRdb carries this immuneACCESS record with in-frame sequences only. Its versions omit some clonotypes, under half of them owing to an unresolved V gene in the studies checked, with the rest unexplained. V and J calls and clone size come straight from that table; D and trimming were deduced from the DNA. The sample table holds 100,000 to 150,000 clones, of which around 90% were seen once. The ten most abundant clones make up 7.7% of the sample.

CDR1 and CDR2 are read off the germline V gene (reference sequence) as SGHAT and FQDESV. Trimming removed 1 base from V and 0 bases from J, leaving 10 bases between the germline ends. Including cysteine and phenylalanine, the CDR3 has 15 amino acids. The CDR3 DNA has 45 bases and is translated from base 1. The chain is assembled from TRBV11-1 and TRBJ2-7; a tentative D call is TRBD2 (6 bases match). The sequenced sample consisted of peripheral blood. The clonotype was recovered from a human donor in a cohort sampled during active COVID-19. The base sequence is TGTGCCAGCAGCTTAGGGAGGGCTTTCTCCTACGAGCAGTACTTC. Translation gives CASSLGRAFSYEQYF.